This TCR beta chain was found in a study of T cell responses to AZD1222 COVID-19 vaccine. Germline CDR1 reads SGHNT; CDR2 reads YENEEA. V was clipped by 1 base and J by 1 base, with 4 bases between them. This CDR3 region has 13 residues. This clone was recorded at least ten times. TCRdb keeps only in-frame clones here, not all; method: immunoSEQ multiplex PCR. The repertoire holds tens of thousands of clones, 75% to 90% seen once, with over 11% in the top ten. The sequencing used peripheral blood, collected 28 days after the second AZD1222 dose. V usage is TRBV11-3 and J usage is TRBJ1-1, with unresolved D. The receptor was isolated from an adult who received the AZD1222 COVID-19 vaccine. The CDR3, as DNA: TGTGCCAGCAGCTTAGGGCCGAACACTGAAGCTTTCTTT. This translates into CASSLGPNTEAFF.